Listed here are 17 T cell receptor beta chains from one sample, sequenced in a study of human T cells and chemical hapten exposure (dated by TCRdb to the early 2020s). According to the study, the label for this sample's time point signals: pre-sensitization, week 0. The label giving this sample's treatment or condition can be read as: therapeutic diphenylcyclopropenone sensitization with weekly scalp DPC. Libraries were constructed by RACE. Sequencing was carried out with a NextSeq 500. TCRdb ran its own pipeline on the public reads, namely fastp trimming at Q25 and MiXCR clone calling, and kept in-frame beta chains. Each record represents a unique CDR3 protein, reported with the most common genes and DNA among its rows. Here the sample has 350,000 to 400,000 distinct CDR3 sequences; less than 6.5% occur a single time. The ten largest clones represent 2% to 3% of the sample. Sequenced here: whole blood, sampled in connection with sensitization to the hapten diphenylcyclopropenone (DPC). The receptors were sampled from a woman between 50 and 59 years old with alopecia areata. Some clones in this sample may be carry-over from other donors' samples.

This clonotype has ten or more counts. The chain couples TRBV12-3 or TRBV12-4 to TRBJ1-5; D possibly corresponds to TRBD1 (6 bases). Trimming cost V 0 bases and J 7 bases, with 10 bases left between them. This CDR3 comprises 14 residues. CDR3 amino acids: CASSLAGGGQPQHF. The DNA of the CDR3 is TGTGCCAGCAGTTTAGCGGGGGGCGGGCAGCCCCAGCATTTT.

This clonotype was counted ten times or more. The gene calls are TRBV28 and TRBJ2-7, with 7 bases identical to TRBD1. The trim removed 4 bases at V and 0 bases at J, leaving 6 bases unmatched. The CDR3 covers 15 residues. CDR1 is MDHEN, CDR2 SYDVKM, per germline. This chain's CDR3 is CASSSTGTPSYEQYF. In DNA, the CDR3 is TGTGCCAGCAGTTCGACAGGGACACCCTCCTACGAGCAGTACTTC. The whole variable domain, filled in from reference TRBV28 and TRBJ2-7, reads DVKVTQSSRYLVKRTGEKVFLECVQDMDHENMFWYRQDPGLGLRLIYFSYDVKMKEKGDIPEGYSVSREKKERFSLILESASTNQTSMYLCASSSTGTPSYEQYFGPGTRLTVT.

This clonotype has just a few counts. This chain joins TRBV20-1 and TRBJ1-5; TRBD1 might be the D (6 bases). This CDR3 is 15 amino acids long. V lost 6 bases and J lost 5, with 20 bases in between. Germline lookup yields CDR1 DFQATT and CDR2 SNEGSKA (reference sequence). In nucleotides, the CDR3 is TGCAGTGCCCCCCAATCCAGGGGCGTCGATCAGCCCCAGCATTTT. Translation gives CSAPQSRGVDQPQHF.

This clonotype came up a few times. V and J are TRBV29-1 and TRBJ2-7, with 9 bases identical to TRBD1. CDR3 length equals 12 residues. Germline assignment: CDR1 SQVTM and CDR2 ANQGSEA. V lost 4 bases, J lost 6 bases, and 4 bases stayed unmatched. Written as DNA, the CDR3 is TGCAGCGTTGGGGACAGGGACGGCGAGCAGTACTTC. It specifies CSVGDRDGEQYF.

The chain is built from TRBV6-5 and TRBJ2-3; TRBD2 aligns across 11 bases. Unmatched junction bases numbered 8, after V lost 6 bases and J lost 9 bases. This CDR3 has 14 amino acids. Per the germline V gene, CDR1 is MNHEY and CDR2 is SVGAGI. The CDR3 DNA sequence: TGTGCCAGCAGCTTACTAGCGGGGGCGGAGACGCAGTATTTT. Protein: CASSLLAGAETQYF.

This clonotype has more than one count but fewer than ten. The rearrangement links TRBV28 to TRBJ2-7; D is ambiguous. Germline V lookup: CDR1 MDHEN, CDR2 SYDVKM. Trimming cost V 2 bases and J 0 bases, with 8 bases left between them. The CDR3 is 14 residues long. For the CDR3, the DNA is TGTGCCAGCAGTTTAGTGATCAGCTCCTACGAGCAGTACTTC. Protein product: CASSLVISSYEQYF.

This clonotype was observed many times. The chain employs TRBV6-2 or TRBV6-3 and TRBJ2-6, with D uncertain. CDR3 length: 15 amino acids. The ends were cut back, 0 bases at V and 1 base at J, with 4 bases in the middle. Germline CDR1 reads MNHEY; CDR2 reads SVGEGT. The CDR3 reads CASSYSGSGANVLTF. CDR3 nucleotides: TGTGCCAGCAGTTACTCTGGTTCTGGGGCCAACGTCCTGACTTTC.

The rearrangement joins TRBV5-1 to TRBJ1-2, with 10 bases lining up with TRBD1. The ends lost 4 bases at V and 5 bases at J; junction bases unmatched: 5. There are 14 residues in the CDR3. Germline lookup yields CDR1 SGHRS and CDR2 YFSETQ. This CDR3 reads CASSDGQGEYGYTF. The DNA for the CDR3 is TGCGCCAGCAGCGATGGACAGGGGGAATATGGCTACACCTTC.

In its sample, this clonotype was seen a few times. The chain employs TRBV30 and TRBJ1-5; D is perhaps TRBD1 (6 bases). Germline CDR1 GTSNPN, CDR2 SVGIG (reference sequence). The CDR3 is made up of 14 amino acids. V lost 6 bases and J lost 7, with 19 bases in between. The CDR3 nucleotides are TGTGCCTGTAAATCAGGCAGGGGAATCCAGCCCCAGCATTTT. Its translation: CACKSGRGIQPQHF.

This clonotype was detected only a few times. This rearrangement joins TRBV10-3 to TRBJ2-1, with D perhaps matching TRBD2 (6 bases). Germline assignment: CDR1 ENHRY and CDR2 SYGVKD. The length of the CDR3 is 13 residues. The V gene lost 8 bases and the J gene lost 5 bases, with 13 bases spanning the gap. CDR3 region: CAIGRDFHNEQFF. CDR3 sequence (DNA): TGTGCCATCGGACGGGACTTTCACAATGAGCAGTTCTTC.

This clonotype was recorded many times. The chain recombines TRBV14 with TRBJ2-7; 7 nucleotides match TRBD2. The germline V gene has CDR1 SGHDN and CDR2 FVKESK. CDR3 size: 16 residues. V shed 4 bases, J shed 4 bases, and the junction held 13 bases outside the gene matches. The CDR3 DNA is TGTGCCAGCAGCCCGGCCCGAGGCGGGAGAAGTTACGAGCAGTACTTC. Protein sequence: CASSPARGGRSYEQYF.

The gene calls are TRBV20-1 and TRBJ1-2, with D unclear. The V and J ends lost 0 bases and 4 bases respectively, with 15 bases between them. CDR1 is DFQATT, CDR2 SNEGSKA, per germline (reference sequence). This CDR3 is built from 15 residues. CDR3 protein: CSARDSTTAVYGYTF. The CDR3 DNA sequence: TGCAGTGCTAGAGATTCGACAACTGCGGTCTATGGCTACACCTTC.

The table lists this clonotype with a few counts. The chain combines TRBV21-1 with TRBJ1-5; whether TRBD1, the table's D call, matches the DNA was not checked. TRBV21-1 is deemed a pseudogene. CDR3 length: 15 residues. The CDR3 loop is CASNISRGGNQPQHF. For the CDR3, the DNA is TGTGCCAGCAATATTAGCAGGGGTGGCAATCAGCCCCAGCATTTT.

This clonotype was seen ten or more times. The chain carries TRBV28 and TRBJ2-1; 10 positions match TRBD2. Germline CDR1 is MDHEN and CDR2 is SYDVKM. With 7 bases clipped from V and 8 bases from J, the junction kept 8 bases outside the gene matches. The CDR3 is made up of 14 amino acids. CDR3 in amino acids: CASTGASGSYEQFF. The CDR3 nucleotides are TGTGCCAGCACTGGGGCTAGCGGGAGCTATGAGCAGTTCTTC.

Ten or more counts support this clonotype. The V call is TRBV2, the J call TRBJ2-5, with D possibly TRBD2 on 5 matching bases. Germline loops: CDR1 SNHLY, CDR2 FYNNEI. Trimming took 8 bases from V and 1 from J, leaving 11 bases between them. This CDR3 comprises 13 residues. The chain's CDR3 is CASQRASQETQYF. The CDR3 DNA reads TGTGCCAGCCAGAGGGCGAGCCAAGAGACCCAGTACTTC.

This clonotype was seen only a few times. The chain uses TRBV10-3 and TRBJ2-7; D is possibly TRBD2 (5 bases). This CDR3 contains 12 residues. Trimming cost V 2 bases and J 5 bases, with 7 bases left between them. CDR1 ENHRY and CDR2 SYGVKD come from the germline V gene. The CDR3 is CAISEEGHEQYF. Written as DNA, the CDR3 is TGTGCCATCAGTGAGGAGGGCCACGAGCAGTACTTC.

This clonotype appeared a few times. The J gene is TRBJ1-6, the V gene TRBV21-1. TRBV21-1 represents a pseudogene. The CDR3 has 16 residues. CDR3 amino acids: CASSPGLKERNSPLHF. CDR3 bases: TGTGCCAGCAGCCCAGGATTGAAGGAACGAAATTCACCCCTCCACTTT.